Listed below are T cell receptor beta chains from one sample, sequenced in a study of CXCR3-negative and CXCR3-positive naive CD8 T cells. Following a re-call of the 5' RACE reads, TCRdb has one entry per CDR3 protein and lacks DNA. This sample contains approximately 59,000 distinct CDR3 sequences. Sequenced sample: naive CXCR3+ CD8+ T cells from blood. Receptor source: a human donor in good health. Some clones in this sample may be carry-over from other donors' samples. The CDR3 runs from the conserved cysteine through the conserved F or W.

J	V	CDR3
TRBJ2-1	TRBV29-1	CSVPRGSSYNEQFF
TRBJ1-1	TRBV5-5	CASSWDGNTEAFF
TRBJ2-7	TRBV29-1	CSGRDRGYEQYF
TRBJ2-1	TRBV11-3	CASSHRDRGYNEQFF
TRBJ2-7	TRBV12-3/TRBV12-4	CASSSAPGQREQYF
TRBJ1-4	TRBV23-1	CASSQSGGTGTKNCFF
TRBJ1-5	TRBV12-3/TRBV12-4	CASSPTGTGDQPQHF
TRBJ2-7	TRBV7-6	CASSLASGSSRYEQYF
TRBJ1-6	TRBV28	CASSKAGTGELPPLHF
TRBJ2-5	TRBV28	CASSSPGGPFETQYF
TRBJ2-3	TRBV5-4	CASSGGTSLADTQYF
TRBJ1-2	TRBV4-2	CASSQDVLGQPYTF
TRBJ2-1	TRBV29-1	CSVEGESADRSYNEQFF
TRBJ2-2	TRBV7-2	CASNLHPGTGETGELFF
TRBJ2-5	TRBV7-9	CASSLVLSSLIRETQYF
TRBJ2-1	TRBV5-1	CASSFSESSYNEQFF
TRBJ1-5	TRBV15	CATGPWGTQPQHF
TRBJ2-2	TRBV27	CASSLFTGELFF
TRBJ2-7	TRBV6-6	CASSYGAASSHEQYF
TRBJ2-1	TRBV12-3/TRBV12-4	CASSPPPGYNEQFF
TRBJ2-1	TRBV20-1	CSARDLFGATSYNEQFF